This T cell receptor (beta chain) was sequenced during a study of Graves' ophthalmopathy and Graves' hyperthyroidism. No progression to ophthalmopathy over 18 months defined stable hyperthyroidism. Exclusion covered patients with other autoimmune diseases or uncontrolled infections (as well as pregnancy or lactation). The sample holds many counts of this clonotype. Its antigen is unknown. CDR3 regions of TCR beta were amplified from RNA transcripts. RT-PCR with HTBI primers came first, then second-round multiplex PCR. TCRdb fed the multiplex PCR reads into MiXCR, producing one record per CDR3 protein. The table shows 680,000 or so distinct CDR3 sequences, with 22% occurring only once. Looked up from germline, CDR1 is MNHEY and CDR2 is SMNVEV (reference sequence). The CDR3 contains 15 residues. Between the trimmed V and J ends, which lost 5 bases and 0 bases, there was a span of 11 bases. Study outcomes and limitations: Prediction of ophthalmopathy progression reached about 70% sensitivity and under 80% specificity. Discriminating ophthalmopathy from stable hyperthyroidism, a 13-signature model attained a sensitivity of about 89% and a specificity of approximately 77%.

The sequencing input was peripheral blood. The sequence derives from a woman younger than 30 with stable Graves' hyperthyroidism. Some clones in this sample may be carry-over from other donors' samples. This rearrangement joins TRBV27 to TRBJ1-5; no firm D call. CDR3 in amino acids: CASSPYQNSNQPQHF. In DNA form, the CDR3 reads TGTGCCAGCAGTCCGTATCAGAATAGCAATCAGCCCCAGCATTTT.